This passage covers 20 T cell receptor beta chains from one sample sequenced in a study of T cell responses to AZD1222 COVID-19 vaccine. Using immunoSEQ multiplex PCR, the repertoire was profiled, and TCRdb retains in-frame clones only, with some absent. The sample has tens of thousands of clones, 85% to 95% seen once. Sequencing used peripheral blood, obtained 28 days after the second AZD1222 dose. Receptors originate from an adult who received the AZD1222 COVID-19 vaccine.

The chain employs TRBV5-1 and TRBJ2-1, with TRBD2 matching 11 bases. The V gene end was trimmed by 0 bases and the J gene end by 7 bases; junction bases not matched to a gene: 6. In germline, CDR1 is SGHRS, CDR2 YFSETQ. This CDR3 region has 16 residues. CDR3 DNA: TGCGCCAGCAGCTTGGTAGCGGGAGGGCCGGTTAATGAGCAGTTCTTC. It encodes CASSLVAGGPVNEQFF.

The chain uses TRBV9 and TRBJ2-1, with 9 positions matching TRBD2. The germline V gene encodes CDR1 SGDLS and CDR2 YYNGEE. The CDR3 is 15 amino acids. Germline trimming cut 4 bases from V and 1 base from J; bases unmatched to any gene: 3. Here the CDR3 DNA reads TGTGCCAGCAGCTTAAGCGGGAGGTCCTACAATGAGCAGTTCTTC. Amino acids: CASSLSGRSYNEQFF.

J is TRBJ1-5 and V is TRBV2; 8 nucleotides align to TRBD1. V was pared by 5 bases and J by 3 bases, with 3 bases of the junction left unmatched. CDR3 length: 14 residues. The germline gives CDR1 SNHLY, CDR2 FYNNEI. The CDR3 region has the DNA TGTGCCAGCAGTCTGACAGGGGACAATCAGCCCCAGCATTTT. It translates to CASSLTGDNQPQHF.

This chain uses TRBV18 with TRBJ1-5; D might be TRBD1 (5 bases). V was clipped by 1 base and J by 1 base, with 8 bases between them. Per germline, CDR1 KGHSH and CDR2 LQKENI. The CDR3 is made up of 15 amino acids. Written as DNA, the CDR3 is TGTGCCAGCTCACCACGGGACGGAAGCAATCAGCCCCAGCATTTT. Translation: CASSPRDGSNQPQHF.

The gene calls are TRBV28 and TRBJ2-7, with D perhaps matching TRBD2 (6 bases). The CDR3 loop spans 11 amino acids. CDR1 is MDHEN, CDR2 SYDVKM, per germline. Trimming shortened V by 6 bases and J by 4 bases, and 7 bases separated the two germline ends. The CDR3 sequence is CASSGSYEQYF. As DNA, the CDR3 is TGTGCCAGCAGCGGGAGTTACGAGCAGTACTTC.

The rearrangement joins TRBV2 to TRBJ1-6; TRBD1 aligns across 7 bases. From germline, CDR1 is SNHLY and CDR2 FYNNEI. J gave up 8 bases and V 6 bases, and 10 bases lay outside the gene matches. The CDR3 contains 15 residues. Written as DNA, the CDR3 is TGTGCCAGCAGCGCTACAGGGGTTGAGTATTCACCCCTCCACTTT. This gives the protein CASSATGVEYSPLHF.

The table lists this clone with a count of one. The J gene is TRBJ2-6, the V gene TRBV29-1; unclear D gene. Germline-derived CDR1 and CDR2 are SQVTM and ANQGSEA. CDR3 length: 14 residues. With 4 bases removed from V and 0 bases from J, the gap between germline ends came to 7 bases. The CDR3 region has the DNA TGCAGCGTTGGCGTGGACTCTGGGGCCAACGTCCTGACTTTC. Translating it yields CSVGVDSGANVLTF.

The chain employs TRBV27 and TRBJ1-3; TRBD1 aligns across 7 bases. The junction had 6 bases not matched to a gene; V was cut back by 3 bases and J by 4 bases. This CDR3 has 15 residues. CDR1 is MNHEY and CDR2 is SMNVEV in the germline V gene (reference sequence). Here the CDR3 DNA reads TGTGCCAGCAGTTTGGATAGGGGGCGCGGAAACACCATATATTTT. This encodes CASSLDRGRGNTIYF.

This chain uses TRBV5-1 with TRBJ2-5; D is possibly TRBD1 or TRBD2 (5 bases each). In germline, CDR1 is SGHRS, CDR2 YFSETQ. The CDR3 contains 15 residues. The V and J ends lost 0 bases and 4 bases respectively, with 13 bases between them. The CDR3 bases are TGCGCCAGCAGCTTGGGTACCGGGGACGGAGAGACCCAGTACTTC. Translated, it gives CASSLGTGDGETQYF.

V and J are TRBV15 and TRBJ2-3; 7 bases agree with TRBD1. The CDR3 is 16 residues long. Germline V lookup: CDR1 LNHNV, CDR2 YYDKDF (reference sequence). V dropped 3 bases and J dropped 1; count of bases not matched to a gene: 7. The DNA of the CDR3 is TGTGCCACCAGCAGGTTCCCCGGGACAGGCACAGATACGCAGTATTTT. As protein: CATSRFPGTGTDTQYF. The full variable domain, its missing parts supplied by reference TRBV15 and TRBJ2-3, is DAMVIQNPRYQVTQFGKPVTLSCSQTLNHNVMYWYQQKSSQAPKLLFHYYDKDFNNEADTPDNFQSRRPNTSFCFLDIRSPGLGDTAMYLCATSRFPGTGTDTQYFGPGTRLTVL.

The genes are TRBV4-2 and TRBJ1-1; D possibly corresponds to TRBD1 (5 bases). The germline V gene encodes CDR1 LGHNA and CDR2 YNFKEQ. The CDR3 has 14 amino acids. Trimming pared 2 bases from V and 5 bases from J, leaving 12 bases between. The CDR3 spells CASSQFRVGTEAFF. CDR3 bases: TGTGCCAGCAGCCAATTCAGGGTGGGTACTGAAGCTTTCTTT.

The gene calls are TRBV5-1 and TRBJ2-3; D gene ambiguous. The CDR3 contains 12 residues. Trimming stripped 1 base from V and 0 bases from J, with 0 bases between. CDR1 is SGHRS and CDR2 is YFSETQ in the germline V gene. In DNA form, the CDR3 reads TGCGCCAGCAGCTTGAGCACAGATACGCAGTATTTT. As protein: CASSLSTDTQYF.

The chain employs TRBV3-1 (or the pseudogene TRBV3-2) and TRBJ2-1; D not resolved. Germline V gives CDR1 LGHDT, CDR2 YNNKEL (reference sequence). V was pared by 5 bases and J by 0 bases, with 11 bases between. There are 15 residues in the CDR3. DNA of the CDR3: TGTGCCAGCAGCGAGACTTGGAGCTCCTACAATGAGCAGTTCTTC. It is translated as CASSETWSSYNEQFF.

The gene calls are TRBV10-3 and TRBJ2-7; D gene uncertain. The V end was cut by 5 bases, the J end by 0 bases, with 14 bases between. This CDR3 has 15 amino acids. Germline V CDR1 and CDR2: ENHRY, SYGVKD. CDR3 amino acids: CAISSVSSSSYEQYF. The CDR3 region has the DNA TGTGCCATCAGTTCAGTCAGCTCGAGCTCCTACGAGCAGTACTTC.

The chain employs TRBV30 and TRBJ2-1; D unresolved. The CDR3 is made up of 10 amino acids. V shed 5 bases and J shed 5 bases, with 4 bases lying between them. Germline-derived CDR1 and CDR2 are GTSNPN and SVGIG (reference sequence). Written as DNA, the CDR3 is TGTGCCTGGGAAAACAATGAGCAGTTCTTC. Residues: CAWENNEQFF.

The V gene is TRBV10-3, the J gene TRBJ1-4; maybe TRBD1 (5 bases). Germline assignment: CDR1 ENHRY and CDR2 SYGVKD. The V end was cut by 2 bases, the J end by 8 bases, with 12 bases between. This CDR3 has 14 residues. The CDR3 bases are TGTGCCATCAGTGAGCGGCAGGGTGGGGAAAAACTGTTTTTT. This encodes CAISERQGGEKLFF.

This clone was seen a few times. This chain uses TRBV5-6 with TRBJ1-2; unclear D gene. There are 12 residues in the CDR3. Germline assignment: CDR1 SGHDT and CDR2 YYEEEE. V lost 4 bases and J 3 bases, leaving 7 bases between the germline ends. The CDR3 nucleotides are TGTGCCAGCAGCCCGGCTGACTATGGCTACACCTTC. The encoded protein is CASSPADYGYTF.

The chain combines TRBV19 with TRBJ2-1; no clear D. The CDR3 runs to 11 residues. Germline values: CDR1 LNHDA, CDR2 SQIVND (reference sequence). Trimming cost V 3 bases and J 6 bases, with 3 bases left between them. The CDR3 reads CASSMLNEQFF. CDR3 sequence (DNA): TGTGCCAGTAGTATGCTCAATGAGCAGTTCTTC. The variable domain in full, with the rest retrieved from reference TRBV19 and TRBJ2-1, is DGGITQSPKYLFRKEGQNVTLSCEQNLNHDAMYWYRQDPGQGLRLIYYSQIVNDFQKGDIAEGYSVSREKKESFPLTVTSAQKNPTAFYLCASSMLNEQFFGPGTRLTVL.

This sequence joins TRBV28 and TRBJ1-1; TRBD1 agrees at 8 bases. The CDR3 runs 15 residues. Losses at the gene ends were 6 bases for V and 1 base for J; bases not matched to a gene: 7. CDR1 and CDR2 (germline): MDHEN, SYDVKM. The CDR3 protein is CASRYWTGRNTEAFF. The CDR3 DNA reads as TGTGCCAGCAGATACTGGACAGGGAGGAACACTGAAGCTTTCTTT. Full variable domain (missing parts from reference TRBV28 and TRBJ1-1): DVKVTQSSRYLVKRTGEKVFLECVQDMDHENMFWYRQDPGLGLRLIYFSYDVKMKEKGDIPEGYSVSREKKERFSLILESASTNQTSMYLCASRYWTGRNTEAFFGQGTRLTVV.

CDR3 coding DNA: TGTGCCAGCAGGCCGGGACAGGTCTATGGCTACACCTTC. This codes for CASRPGQVYGYTF. This rearrangement joins TRBV2 to TRBJ1-2; 8 bases are a match to TRBD1. The germline V gene has CDR1 SNHLY and CDR2 FYNNEI. With V trimmed by 6 bases and J by 4 bases, 4 bases remained unmatched. The CDR3 is 13 residues long.